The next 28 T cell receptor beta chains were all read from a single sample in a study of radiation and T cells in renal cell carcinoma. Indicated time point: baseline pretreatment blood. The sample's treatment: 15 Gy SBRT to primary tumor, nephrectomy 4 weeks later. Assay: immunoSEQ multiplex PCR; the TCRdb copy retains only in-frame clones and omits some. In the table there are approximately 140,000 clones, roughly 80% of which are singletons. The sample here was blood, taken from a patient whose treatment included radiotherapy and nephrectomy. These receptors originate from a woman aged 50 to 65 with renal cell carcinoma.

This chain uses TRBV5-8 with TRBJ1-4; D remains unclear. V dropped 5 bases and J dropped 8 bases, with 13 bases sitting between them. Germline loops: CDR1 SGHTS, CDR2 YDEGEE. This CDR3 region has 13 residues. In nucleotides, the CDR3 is TGTGCCAGCAGTGACGAGGCTAGGGAAAAACTGTTTTTT. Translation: CASSDEAREKLFF.

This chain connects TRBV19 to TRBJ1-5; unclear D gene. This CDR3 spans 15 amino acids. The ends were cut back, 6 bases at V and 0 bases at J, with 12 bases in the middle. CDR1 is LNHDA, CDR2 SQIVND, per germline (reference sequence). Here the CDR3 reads CASSVARHSNQPQHF. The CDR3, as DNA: TGTGCCAGTAGCGTTGCCCGGCATAGCAATCAGCCCCAGCATTTT.

CDR3 nucleotides: TGTGCCAGCAGCGGGACAGGGAGCTACGAGCAGTACTTC. Translating gives CASSGTGSYEQYF. The rearrangement joins TRBV9 to TRBJ2-7, with TRBD1 identical over 8 bases. The CDR3 is made up of 13 amino acids. Trimming removed 3 bases from V and 3 bases from J; junction bases left unmatched: 2. The V gene's germline CDR1 is SGDLS and CDR2 YYNGEE.

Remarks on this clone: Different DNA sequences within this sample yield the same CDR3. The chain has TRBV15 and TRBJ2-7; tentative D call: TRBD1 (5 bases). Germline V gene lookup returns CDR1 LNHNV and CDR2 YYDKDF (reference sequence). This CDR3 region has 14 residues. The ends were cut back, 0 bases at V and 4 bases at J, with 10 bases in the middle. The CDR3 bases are TGTGCCACCAGCAGAGATCTGACAGCGTACGAGCAGTACTTC. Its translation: CATSRDLTAYEQYF.

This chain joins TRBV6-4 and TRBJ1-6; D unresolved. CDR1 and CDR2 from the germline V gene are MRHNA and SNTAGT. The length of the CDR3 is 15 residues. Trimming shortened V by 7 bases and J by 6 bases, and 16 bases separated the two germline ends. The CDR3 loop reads CASKTYGLLNSPLHF. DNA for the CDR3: TGTGCCAGCAAAACCTACGGGCTTCTTAATTCACCCCTCCACTTT.

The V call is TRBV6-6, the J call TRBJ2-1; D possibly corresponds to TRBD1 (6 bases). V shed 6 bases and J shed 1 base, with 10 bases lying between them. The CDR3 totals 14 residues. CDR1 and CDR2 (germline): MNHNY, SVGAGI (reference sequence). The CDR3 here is CASSWTVSYNEQFF. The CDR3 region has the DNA TGTGCCAGCAGCTGGACAGTTTCCTACAATGAGCAGTTCTTC.

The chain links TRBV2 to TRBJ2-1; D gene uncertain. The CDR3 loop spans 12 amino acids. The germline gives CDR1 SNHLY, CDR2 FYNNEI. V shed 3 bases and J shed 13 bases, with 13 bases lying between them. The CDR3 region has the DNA TGTGCCAGCAGTGAGCAGACGGACGCCCAGTTCTTC. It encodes CASSEQTDAQFF. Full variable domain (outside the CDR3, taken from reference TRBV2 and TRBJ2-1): EPEVTQTPSHQVTQMGQEVILRCVPISNHLYFYWYRQILGQKVEFLVSFYNNEISEKSEIFDDQFSVERPDGSNFTLKIRSTKLEDSAMYFCASSEQTDAQFFGPGTRLTVL.

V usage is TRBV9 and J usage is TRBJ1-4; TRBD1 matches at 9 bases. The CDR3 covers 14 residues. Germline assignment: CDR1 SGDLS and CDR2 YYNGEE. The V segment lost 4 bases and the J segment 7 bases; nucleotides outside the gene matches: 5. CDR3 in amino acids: CASSTGTGFEKLFF. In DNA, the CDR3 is TGTGCCAGCAGCACCGGGACAGGGTTTGAAAAACTGTTTTTT.

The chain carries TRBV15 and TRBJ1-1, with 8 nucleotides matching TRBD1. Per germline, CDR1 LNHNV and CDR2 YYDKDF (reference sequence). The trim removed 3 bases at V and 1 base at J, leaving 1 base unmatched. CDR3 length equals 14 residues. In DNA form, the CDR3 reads TGTGCCACCAGCAGGACAGGGGCGAACACTGAAGCTTTCTTT. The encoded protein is CATSRTGANTEAFF.

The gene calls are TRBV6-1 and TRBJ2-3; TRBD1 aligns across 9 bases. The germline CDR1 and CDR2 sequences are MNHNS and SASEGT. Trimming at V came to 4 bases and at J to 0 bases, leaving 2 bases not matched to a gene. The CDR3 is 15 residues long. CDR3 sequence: CASSGTGESTDTQYF. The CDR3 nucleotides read TGTGCCAGCAGTGGGACAGGGGAGAGCACAGATACGCAGTATTTT.

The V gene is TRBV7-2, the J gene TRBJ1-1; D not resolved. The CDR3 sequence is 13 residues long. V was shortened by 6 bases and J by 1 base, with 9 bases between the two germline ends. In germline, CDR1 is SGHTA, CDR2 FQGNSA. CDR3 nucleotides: TGTGCCAGCAGTCGCGAGTCGAACACTGAAGCTTTCTTT. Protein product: CASSRESNTEAFF.

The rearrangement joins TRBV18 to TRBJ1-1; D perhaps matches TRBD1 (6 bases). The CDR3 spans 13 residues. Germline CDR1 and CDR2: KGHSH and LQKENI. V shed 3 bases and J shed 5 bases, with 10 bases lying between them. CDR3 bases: TGTGCCAGCTCACCGGGGGCAGAAACTGAAGCTTTCTTT. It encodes CASSPGAETEAFF.

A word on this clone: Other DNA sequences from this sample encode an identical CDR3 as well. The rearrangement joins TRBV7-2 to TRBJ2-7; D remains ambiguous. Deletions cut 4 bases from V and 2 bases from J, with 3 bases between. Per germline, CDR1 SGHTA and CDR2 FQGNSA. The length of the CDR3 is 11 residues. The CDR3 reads CASSSTYEQYF. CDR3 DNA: TGTGCCAGCAGCTCTACCTACGAGCAGTACTTC.

CDR3 residues: CAWSAGGATGELFF. CDR3 in DNA: TGTGCCTGGAGTGCCGGGGGCGCGACCGGGGAGCTGTTTTTT. The chain joins TRBV30 to TRBJ2-2; D may be TRBD1 or TRBD2 (6 bases each). This CDR3 has 14 residues. Germline CDR1 is GTSNPN and CDR2 is SVGIG (reference sequence). V shed 1 base and J shed 5 bases, with 11 bases lying between them.

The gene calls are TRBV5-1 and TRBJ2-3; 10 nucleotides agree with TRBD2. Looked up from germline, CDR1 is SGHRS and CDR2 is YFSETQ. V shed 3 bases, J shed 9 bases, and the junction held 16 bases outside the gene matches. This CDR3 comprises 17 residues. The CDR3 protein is CASSYFWTSGSRETQYF. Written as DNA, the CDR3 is TGCGCCAGCAGCTACTTCTGGACTAGCGGCTCCAGAGAGACGCAGTATTTT.

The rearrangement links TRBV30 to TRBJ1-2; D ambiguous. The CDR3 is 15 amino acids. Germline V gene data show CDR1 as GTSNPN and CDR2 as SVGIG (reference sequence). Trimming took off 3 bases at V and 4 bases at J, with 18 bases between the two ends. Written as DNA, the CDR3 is TGTGCCTGGAGCGACGTCCCGGCATCCAGCTATGGCTACACCTTC. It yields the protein CAWSDVPASSYGYTF.

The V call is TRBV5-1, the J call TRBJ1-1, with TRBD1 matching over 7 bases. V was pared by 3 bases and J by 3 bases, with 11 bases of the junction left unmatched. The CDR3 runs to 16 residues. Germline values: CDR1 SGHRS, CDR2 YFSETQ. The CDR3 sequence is CASSWGGGASDTEAFF. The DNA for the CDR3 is TGCGCCAGCAGCTGGGGAGGGGGCGCGTCGGACACTGAAGCTTTCTTT.

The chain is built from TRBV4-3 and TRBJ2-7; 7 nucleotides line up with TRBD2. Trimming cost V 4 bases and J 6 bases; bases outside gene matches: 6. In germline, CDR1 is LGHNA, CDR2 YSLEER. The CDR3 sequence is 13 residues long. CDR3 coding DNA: TGCGCCAGCAGCCTATTAACTAGCGCCGAGCAGTACTTC. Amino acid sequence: CASSLLTSAEQYF.

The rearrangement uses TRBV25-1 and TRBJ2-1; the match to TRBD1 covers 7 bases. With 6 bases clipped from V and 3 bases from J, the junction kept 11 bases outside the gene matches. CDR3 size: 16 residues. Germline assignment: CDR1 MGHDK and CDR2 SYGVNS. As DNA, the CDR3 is TGTGCCAGCAGAGTATTGGGGACAGAAAACTACAATGAGCAGTTCTTC. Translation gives CASRVLGTENYNEQFF.

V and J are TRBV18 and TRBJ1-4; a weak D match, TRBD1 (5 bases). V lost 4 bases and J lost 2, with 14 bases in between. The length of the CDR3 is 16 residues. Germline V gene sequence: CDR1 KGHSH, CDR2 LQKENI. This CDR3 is CASSRQGLGTNEKLFF. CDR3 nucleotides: TGTGCCAGCTCACGGCAGGGCTTGGGCACTAATGAAAAACTGTTTTTT.

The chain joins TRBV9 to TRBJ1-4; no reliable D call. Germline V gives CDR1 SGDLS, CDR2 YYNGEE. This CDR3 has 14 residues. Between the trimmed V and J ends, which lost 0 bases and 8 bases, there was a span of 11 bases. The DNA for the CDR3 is TGTGCCAGCAGCGTAGGTCCAGAAGAAGAAAAACTGTTTTTT. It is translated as CASSVGPEEEKLFF.

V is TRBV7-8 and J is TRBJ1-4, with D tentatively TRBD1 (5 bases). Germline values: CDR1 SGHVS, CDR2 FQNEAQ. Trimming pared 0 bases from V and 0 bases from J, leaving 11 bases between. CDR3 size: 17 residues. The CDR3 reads CASSLATVSATNEKLFF. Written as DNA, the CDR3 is TGTGCCAGCAGCTTAGCGACAGTATCTGCAACTAATGAAAAACTGTTTTTT.

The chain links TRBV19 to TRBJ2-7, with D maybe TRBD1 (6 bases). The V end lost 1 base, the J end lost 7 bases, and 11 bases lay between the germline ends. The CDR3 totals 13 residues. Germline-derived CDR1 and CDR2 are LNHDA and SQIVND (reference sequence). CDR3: CASSIGQVFEQYF. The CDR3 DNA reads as TGTGCCAGTAGTATAGGACAGGTCTTTGAGCAGTACTTC.

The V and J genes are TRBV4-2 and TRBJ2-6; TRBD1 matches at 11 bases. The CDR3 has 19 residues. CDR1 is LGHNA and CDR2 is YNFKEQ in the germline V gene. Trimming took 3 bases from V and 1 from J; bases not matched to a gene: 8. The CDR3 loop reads CASSQWTGGEWSGANVLTF. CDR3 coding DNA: TGTGCCAGCAGCCAGTGGACAGGGGGCGAATGGTCTGGGGCCAACGTCCTGACTTTC.

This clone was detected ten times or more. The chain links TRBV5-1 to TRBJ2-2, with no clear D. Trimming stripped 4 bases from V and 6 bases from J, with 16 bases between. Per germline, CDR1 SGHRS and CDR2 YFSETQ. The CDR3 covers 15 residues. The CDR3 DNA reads TGCGCCAGCAGCCCCTCAACCTTCGGTCCCGGGGAGCTGTTTTTT. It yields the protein CASSPSTFGPGELFF.

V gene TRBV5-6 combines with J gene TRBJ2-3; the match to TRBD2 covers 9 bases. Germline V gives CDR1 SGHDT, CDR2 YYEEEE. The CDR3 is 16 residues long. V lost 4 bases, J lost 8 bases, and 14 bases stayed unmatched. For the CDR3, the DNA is TGTGCCAGCAGCCGCGGTGTCAGCGGGGGGCGGAGTACGCAGTATTTT. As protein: CASSRGVSGGRSTQYF.

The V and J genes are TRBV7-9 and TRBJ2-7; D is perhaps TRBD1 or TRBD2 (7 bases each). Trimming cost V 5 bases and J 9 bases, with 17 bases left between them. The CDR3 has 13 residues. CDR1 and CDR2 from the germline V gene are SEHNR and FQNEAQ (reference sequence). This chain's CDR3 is CASSPRQGGGQYF. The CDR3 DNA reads TGTGCCAGCAGCCCCCGACAGGGCGGGGGGCAGTACTTC.

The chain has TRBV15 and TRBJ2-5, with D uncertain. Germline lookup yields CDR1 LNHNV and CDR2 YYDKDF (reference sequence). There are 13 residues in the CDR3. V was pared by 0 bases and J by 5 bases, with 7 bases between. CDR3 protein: CATSRDRTETQYF. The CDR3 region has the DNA TGTGCCACCAGCAGAGATCGGACGGAGACCCAGTACTTC.